This TCR beta chain was sequenced during a study of blood T cell repertoires in COVID-19. The wider study: The United States, Italy and Spain provided the acute and convalescent COVID-19 samples.

This CDR3 region has 15 residues. The V and J ends lost 1 base and 0 bases respectively, with 10 bases between them. Per the germline V gene, CDR1 is SGHRS and CDR2 is YFSETQ. One Seattle source followed patients from active infection through their disease course. Source study methods: Amplification of reference gene primers provided the estimated nucleated cell counts. Data came from immunoSEQ multiplex PCR; TCRdb stores just in-frame clones and leaves some out. V and J calls and clone size follow that table, whereas D and trimming were derived from the DNA. The profile shows over 150,000 clones, about 95% of them singletons.

Sequences were obtained from peripheral blood. The sequence was obtained from a young man with COVID-19, enrolled during active disease. This chain connects TRBV5-1 to TRBJ1-1; D possibly corresponds to TRBD1 (6 bases). CDR3 amino acids: CASSLSAGVNTEAFF. DNA of the CDR3: TGCGCCAGCAGCTTGAGTGCAGGGGTGAACACTGAAGCTTTCTTT.